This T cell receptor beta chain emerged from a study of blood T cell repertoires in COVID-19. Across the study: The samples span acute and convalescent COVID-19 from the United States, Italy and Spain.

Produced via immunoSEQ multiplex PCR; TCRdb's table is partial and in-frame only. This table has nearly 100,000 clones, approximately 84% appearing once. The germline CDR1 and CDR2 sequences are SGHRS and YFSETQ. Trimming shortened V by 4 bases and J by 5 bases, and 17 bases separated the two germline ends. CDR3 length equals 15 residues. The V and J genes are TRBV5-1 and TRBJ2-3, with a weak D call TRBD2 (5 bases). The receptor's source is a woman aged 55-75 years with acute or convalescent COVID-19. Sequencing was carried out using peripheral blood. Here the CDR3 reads CASSVNPTGEDTQYF. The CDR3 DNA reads TGCGCCAGCAGCGTAAATCCGACCGGGGAAGATACGCAGTATTTT.